These 23 T cell receptor beta chains were all obtained from the same sample, sequenced in a study of blood T cell repertoires in COVID-19. The data were produced by immunoSEQ multiplex PCR, yet TCRdb's version contains in-frame clones alone and is incomplete. The table includes 45,000 to 60,000 clones, 80% to 90% detected once. Material: peripheral blood. The receptors stem from a man aged 55-75 years with acute or convalescent COVID-19.

The chain couples TRBV2 to TRBJ2-3; perhaps TRBD2 as D (5 bases). The CDR3 is made up of 14 amino acids. V dropped 2 bases and J dropped 1 base, with 7 bases sitting between them. Germline CDR1 reads SNHLY; CDR2 reads FYNNEI. CDR3: CASSELRGTDTQYF. The CDR3 DNA reads TGTGCCAGCAGTGAACTGCGGGGCACAGATACGCAGTATTTT.

This clone was detected once. V gene TRBV5-6 combines with J gene TRBJ1-1, with D hard to call. The V gene lost 6 bases and the J gene lost 1 base, with 13 bases spanning the gap. This CDR3 region has 14 residues. Per germline, CDR1 SGHDT and CDR2 YYEEEE. This CDR3 reads CASTPTPTNTEAFF. CDR3 coding DNA: TGTGCCAGCACCCCGACACCGACGAACACTGAAGCTTTCTTT. The whole variable domain, remainder taken from reference TRBV5-6 and TRBJ1-1, is DAGVTQSPTHLIKTRGQQVTLRCSPKSGHDTVSWYQQALGQGPQFIFQYYEEEERQRGNFPDRFSGHQFPNYSSELNVNALLLGDSALYLCASTPTPTNTEAFFGQGTRLTVV.

This chain connects TRBV7-8 to TRBJ2-4, with 8 positions matching TRBD2. Looked up from germline, CDR1 is SGHVS and CDR2 is FQNEAQ. CDR3 size: 17 residues. V shed 7 bases and J 7 bases; nucleotides not matched to a gene: 18. CDR3 nucleotide sequence: TGTGCCAGCACCCCTAGCCGGGGGGGGGCGGACGTCAACATTCAGTACTTC. Encoded protein: CASTPSRGGADVNIQYF. Using reference TRBV7-8 and TRBJ2-4 for the parts outside the CDR3, the full variable domain is GAGVSQSPRYKVAKRGQDVALRCDPISGHVSLFWYQQALGQGPEFLTYFQNEAQLDKSGLPSDRFFAERPEGSVSTLKIQRTQQEDSAVYLCASTPSRGGADVNIQYFGAGTRLSVL.

The J gene is TRBJ2-7, the V gene TRBV18, with 13 positions matching TRBD2. Germline CDR1 KGHSH, CDR2 LQKENI. V trimming: 1 base; J trimming: 7 bases; junction bases outside the gene matches: 7. The CDR3 consists of 16 residues. The CDR3, as DNA: TGTGCCAGCTCACCACTGGGACTAGCGGGGAGAAGTGAGCAGTACTTC. This codes for CASSPLGLAGRSEQYF. Drawing the rest from reference TRBV18 and TRBJ2-7, the complete variable domain is NAGVMQNPRHLVRRRGQEARLRCSPMKGHSHVYWYRQLPEEGLKFMVYLQKENIIDESGMPKERFSAEFPKEGPSILRIQQVVRGDSAAYFCASSPLGLAGRSEQYFGPGTRLTVT.

The CDR3 sequence: CSASRQSEAFF. The CDR3 region has the DNA TGCAGTGCCAGCCGACAGTCTGAAGCTTTCTTT. This chain uses TRBV20-1 with TRBJ1-1, with a weak D call TRBD1 (5 bases). The germline V and J ends were trimmed by 6 bases and 6 bases, with 11 bases remaining between them. This CDR3 is 11 amino acids long. From germline, CDR1 is DFQATT and CDR2 SNEGSKA (reference sequence).

V gene TRBV5-1 combines with J gene TRBJ2-7; TRBD2 matches at 12 bases. The CDR3 spans 17 residues. V lost 4 bases and J lost 0; bases outside the gene matches: 8. Germline lookup yields CDR1 SGHRS and CDR2 YFSETQ. CDR3 in DNA: TGCGCCAGCAGCCTGACTAGCGGGGGCTTCTACTCCTACGAGCAGTACTTC. Translation: CASSLTSGGFYSYEQYF.

The rearrangement links TRBV5-4 to TRBJ2-1; D perhaps matches TRBD2 (6 bases). The germline V gene encodes CDR1 SGHNT and CDR2 YYREEE (reference sequence). The CDR3 is 13 amino acids. V shed 3 bases and J shed 10 bases, with 14 bases lying between them. The CDR3 loop is CASSYGGGREQFF. CDR3 in DNA: TGTGCCAGCAGCTATGGAGGAGGGAGGGAGCAGTTCTTC.

The V gene is TRBV6-6, the J gene TRBJ2-7; TRBD1 matches at 8 bases. The CDR3 is 15 amino acids. CDR1 MNHNY and CDR2 SVGAGI come from the germline V gene (reference sequence). The J segment lost 4 bases and the V segment lost 6 bases, leaving 11 bases of the junction unmatched. The CDR3 spells CASSSPDRGRYEQYF. CDR3 DNA sequence: TGTGCCAGCAGCTCCCCCGACAGGGGAAGGTACGAGCAGTACTTC.

The gene calls are TRBV27 and TRBJ2-5; 7 nucleotides agree with TRBD1. After removal of 4 bases from V and 5 bases from J, the junction contained 7 bases not matched to a gene. This CDR3 is built from 14 residues. Per the germline V gene, CDR1 is MNHEY and CDR2 is SMNVEV (reference sequence). This CDR3 reads CASSSGRGTETQYF. In nucleotides, the CDR3 is TGTGCCAGCAGTTCTGGCAGGGGGACGGAGACCCAGTACTTC.

The chain employs TRBV5-4 and TRBJ2-5, with TRBD1 matching over 7 bases. With 4 bases clipped from V and 2 bases from J, the junction kept 5 bases outside the gene matches. Per germline, CDR1 SGHNT and CDR2 YYREEE (reference sequence). CDR3 size: 14 residues. The CDR3 DNA reads as TGTGCCAGCAGCCCCGGGACAGTGCAAGAGACCCAGTACTTC. Its protein is CASSPGTVQETQYF.

The chain links TRBV3-1 (or the pseudogene TRBV3-2) to TRBJ2-3; TRBD2 matches at 8 bases. The V and J ends lost 4 bases and 4 bases, in that order; junction bases with no gene match: 7. CDR3 size: 15 residues. Germline values: CDR1 LGHDT, CDR2 YNNKEL (reference sequence). The CDR3 region is CASSLQSGGPDTQYF. The CDR3 bases are TGTGCCAGCAGCCTTCAAAGCGGGGGACCAGATACGCAGTATTTT.

The chain uses TRBV19 and TRBJ1-1; possibly TRBD1 for D (6 bases). Germline V CDR1 and CDR2: LNHDA, SQIVND (reference sequence). The V and J ends lost 2 bases and 11 bases respectively, with 15 bases between them. The CDR3 totals 13 residues. CDR3 bases: TGTGCCAGTAGTATACGGGACACCCTGGGGGCTTTCTTT. It codes for CASSIRDTLGAFF.

This clone has a single count. This chain connects TRBV19 to TRBJ2-1; 9 nucleotides agree with TRBD1. This CDR3 has 17 residues. V shed 4 bases and J 1 base; nucleotides not matched to a gene: 8. Looked up from germline, CDR1 is LNHDA and CDR2 is SQIVND (reference sequence). CDR3 nucleotides: TGTGCCAGTAGTAGGTGGACAGGGGTGTTGTCCTACAATGAGCAGTTCTTC. Amino acid sequence: CASSRWTGVLSYNEQFF.

This clone was counted once. The chain is built from TRBV10-3 and TRBJ1-2; TRBD1 might be the D (5 bases). Germline V gene data show CDR1 as ENHRY and CDR2 as SYGVKD. The CDR3 sequence is 11 residues long. V was cut by 7 bases and J by 4 bases, with 7 bases left in between. The CDR3 region is CAITTVYGYTF. CDR3 DNA: TGTGCCATCACGACAGTCTATGGCTACACCTTC.

V usage is TRBV29-1 and J usage is TRBJ2-2, with 16 bases aligning to TRBD2. Germline CDR1 is SQVTM and CDR2 is ANQGSEA. The CDR3 covers 17 residues. V lost 7 bases to trimming and J lost 3 bases; unmatched junction nucleotides: 8. CDR3 sequence (DNA): TGCAGCGCAGGGACTAGCGGGGGGGCCGTGTACACCGGGGAGCTGTTTTTT. Translating gives CSAGTSGGAVYTGELFF.

The V gene is TRBV18, the J gene TRBJ1-1, with TRBD1 identical over 7 bases. CDR1 and CDR2 from the germline V gene are KGHSH and LQKENI. V gave up 2 bases and J gave up 2 bases; unmatched junction bases: 2. CDR3 size: 14 residues. The CDR3 DNA follows: TGTGCCAGCTCACCAGACAGGGTTAACACTGAAGCTTTCTTT. It yields the protein CASSPDRVNTEAFF.

The rearrangement links TRBV25-1 to TRBJ1-1, with D uncertain. V gave up 1 base and J gave up 1 base, with 19 bases separating them. CDR3 size: 18 residues. Germline assignment: CDR1 MGHDK and CDR2 SYGVNS. CDR3 sequence reads: CASSEWRGTDQENTEAFF. CDR3 DNA: TGTGCCAGCAGTGAATGGCGGGGAACCGACCAGGAGAACACTGAAGCTTTCTTT.

The chain joins TRBV5-4 to TRBJ2-1; 9 nucleotides line up with TRBD1. The CDR3 is made up of 17 amino acids. In germline, CDR1 is SGHNT, CDR2 YYREEE (reference sequence). The V gene end was trimmed by 0 bases and the J gene end by 7 bases; junction bases not matched to a gene: 11. The CDR3 sequence: CASSLAGVTGGVNEQFF. The CDR3 region has the DNA TGTGCCAGCAGCTTGGCCGGCGTGACAGGGGGAGTGAATGAGCAGTTCTTC.

The chain employs TRBV6-5 and TRBJ1-5; 7 bases line up with TRBD1. In germline, CDR1 is MNHEY, CDR2 SVGAGI. This CDR3 is built from 15 residues. The V and J ends lost 6 bases and 6 bases, in that order; junction bases with no gene match: 11. The CDR3 region is CASRYDREVGQPQHF. For the CDR3, the DNA is TGTGCCAGCAGATACGACAGGGAGGTGGGTCAGCCCCAGCATTTT.

The rearrangement links TRBV6-6 to TRBJ1-1, with D possibly matching TRBD1 (6 bases). The CDR3 is 14 residues long. Germline V gene sequence: CDR1 MNHNY, CDR2 SVGAGI (reference sequence). V was trimmed by 2 bases and J by 0 bases, leaving 7 bases between them. The CDR3 sequence: CASSYDRLNTEAFF. CDR3 nucleotide sequence: TGTGCCAGCAGTTACGACAGGCTGAACACTGAAGCTTTCTTT.

This rearrangement joins TRBV30 to TRBJ1-6; 9 bases map to TRBD1. The CDR3 contains 16 residues. CDR1 is GTSNPN and CDR2 is SVGIG in the germline V gene (reference sequence). V lost 2 bases and J lost 7; bases outside the gene matches: 9. The DNA of the CDR3 is TGTGCCTGGAGTAATTACGGAGGACAGGGGAATTCACCCCTCCACTTT. It is translated as CAWSNYGGQGNSPLHF.

V is TRBV6-4 and J is TRBJ1-2; D is ambiguous. Germline assignment: CDR1 MRHNA and CDR2 SNTAGT. The CDR3 is made up of 14 amino acids. V lost 6 bases to trimming and J lost 4 bases, with 15 bases between them. The CDR3, as DNA: TGTGCCAGCAGCGATCGACAATCCCCCTATGGCTACACCTTC. The encoded protein is CASSDRQSPYGYTF.

This chain links TRBV11-2 with TRBJ1-1; D is undetermined. The CDR3 covers 14 residues. V was cut by 0 bases and J by 0 bases, with 5 bases left in between. Germline CDR1 and CDR2: SGHAT and FQNNGV. The CDR3 DNA is TGTGCCAGCAGCTTAGACGGTCTGAACACTGAAGCTTTCTTT. It yields the protein CASSLDGLNTEAFF.